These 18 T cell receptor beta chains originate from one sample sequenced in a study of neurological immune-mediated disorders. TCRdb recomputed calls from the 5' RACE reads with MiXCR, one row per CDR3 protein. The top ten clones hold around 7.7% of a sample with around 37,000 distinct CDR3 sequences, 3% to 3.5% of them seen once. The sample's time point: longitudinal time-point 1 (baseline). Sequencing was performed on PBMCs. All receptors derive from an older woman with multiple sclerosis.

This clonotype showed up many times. The CDR3 bases are TGCAGTGCTGAACGGGACAACCCTCTTTATAGCAATCAGCCCCAGCATTTT. Its translation: CSAERDNPLYSNQPQHF. The V call is TRBV20-1, the J call TRBJ1-5; perhaps TRBD1 as D (6 bases). The CDR3 consists of 17 residues. Germline CDR1 and CDR2: DFQATT and SNEGSKA (reference sequence). Trimming pared 5 bases from V and 0 bases from J, leaving 20 bases between.

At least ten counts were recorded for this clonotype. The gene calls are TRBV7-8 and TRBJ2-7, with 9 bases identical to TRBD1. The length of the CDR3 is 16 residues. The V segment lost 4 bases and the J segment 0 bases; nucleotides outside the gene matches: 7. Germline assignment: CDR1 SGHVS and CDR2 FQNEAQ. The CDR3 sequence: CASSSPGQGYSYEQYF. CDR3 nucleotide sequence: TGTGCCAGCAGCTCTCCGGGACAGGGATACTCCTACGAGCAGTACTTC.

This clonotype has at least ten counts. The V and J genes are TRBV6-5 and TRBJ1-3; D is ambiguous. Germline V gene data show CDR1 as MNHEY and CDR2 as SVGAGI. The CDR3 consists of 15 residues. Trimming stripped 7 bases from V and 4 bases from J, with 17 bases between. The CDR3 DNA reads TGTGCCAGCAAGTTGTCGAGGGCCGAAGGAAACACCATATATTTT. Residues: CASKLSRAEGNTIYF.

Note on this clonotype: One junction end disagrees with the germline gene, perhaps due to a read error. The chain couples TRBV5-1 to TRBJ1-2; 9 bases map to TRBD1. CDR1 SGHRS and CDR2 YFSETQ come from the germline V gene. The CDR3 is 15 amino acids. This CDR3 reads CASSQGTGSQYGYTF. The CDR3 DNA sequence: TGCGCTAGCAGCCAGGGGACAGGGAGTCAATATGGCTACACCTTC.

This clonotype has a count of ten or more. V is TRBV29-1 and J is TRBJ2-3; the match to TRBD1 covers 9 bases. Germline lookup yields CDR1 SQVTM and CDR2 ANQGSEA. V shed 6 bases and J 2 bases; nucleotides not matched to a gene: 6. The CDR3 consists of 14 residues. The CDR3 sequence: CSVRQGVNTDTQYF. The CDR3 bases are TGCAGCGTGAGACAGGGGGTGAACACAGATACGCAGTATTTT.

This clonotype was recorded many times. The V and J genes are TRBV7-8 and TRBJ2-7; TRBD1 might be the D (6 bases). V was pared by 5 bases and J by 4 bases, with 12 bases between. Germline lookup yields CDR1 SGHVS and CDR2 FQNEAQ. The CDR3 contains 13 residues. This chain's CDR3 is CASSQGPGYEQYF. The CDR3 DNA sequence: TGTGCCAGCAGCCAGGGGCCGGGTTACGAGCAGTACTTC.

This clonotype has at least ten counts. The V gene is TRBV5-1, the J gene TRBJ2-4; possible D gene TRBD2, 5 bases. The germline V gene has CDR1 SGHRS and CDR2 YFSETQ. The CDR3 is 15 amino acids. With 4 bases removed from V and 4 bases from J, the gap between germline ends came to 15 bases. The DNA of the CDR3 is TGCGCCAGCAGCCCCGAGTCTGGACTGAAAAACATTCAGTACTTC. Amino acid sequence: CASSPESGLKNIQYF.

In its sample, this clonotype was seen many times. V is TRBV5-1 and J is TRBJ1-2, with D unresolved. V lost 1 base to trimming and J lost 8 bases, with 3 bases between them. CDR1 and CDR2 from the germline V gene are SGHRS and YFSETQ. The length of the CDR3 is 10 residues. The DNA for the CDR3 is TGCGCCAGCAGCTTGTCCGGCTACACCTTC. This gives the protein CASSLSGYTF.

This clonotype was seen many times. The DNA for the CDR3 is TGCAGTGCTAGAGGTCGACAGGGGGTGGGTCAGCCCCAGCATTTT. It yields the protein CSARGRQGVGQPQHF. V gene TRBV20-1 combines with J gene TRBJ1-5; 9 bases fit TRBD1. The CDR3 totals 15 residues. Germline assignment: CDR1 DFQATT and CDR2 SNEGSKA (reference sequence). V lost 1 base and J lost 6; bases outside the gene matches: 7.

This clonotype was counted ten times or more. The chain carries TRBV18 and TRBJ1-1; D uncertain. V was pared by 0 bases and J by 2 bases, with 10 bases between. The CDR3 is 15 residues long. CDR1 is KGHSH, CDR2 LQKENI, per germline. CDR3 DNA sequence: TGTGCCAGCTCACCACCTTCATGGAAAAACACTGAAGCTTTCTTT. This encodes CASSPPSWKNTEAFF.

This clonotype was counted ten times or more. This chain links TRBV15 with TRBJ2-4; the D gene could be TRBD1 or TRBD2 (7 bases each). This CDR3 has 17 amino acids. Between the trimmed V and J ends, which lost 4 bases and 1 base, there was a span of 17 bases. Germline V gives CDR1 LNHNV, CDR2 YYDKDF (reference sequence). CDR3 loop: CATSMGSGGAAKNIQYF. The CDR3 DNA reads TGTGCCACCAGCATGGGATCAGGGGGGGCCGCCAAAAACATTCAGTACTTC.

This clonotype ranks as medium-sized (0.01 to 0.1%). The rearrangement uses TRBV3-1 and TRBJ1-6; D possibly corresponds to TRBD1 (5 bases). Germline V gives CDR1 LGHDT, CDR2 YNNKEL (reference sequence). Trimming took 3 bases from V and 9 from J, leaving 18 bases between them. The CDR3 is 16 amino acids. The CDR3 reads CASSHPGLKMSSPLHF. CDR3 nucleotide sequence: TGTGCCAGCAGCCATCCGGGACTTAAGATGAGTTCACCCCTCCACTTT.

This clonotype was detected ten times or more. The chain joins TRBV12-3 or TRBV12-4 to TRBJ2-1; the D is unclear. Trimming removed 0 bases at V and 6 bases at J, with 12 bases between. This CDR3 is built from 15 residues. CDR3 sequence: CASSLARSLSNEQFF. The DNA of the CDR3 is TGTGCCAGCAGTTTAGCGCGGAGTCTCTCCAATGAGCAGTTCTTC.

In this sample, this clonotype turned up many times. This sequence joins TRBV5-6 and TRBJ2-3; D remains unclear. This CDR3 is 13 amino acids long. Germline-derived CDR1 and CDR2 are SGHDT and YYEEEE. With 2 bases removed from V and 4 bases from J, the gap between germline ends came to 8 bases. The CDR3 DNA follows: TGTGCCAGCAGCTTAGTGGTCTCAGATACGCAGTATTTT. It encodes CASSLVVSDTQYF. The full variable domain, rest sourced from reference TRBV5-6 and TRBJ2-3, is DAGVTQSPTHLIKTRGQQVTLRCSPKSGHDTVSWYQQALGQGPQFIFQYYEEEERQRGNFPDRFSGHQFPNYSSELNVNALLLGDSALYLCASSLVVSDTQYFGPGTRLTVL.

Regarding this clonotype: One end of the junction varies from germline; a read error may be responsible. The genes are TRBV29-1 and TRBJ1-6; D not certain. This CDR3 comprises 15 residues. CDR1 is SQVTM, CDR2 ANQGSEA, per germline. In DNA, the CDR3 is TGCAGCGTCGAAGGTTTAGGGTCCTATAATTCAACCCTCAACTTT. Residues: CSVEGLGSYNSTLNF. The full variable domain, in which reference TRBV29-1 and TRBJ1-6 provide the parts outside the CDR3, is SAVISQKPSRDICQRGTSLTIQCQVDSQVTMMFWYRQQPGQSLTLIATANQGSEATYESGFVIDKFPISRPNLTFSTLTVSNMSPEDSSIYLCSVEGLGSYNSTLNFGNGTRLTVT.

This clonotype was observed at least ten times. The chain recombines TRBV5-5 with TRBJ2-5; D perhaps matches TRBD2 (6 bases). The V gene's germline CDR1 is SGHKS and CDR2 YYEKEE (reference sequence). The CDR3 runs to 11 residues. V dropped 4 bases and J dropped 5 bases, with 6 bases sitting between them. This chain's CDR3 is CASSRGETQYF. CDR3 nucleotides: TGTGCCAGCAGCCGGGGGGAGACCCAGTACTTC.

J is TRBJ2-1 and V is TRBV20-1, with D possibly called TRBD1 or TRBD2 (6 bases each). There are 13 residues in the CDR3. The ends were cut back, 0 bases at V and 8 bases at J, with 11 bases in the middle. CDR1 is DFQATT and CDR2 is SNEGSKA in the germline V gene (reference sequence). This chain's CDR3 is CSAREGGLDEQFF. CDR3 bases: TGCAGTGCTAGAGAGGGGGGCTTGGATGAGCAGTTCTTC.

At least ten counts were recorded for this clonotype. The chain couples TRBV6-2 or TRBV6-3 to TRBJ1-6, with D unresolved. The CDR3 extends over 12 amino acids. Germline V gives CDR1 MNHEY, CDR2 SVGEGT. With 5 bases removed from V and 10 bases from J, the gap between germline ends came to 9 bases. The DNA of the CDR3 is TGTGCCAGCAGTCGACACGGGTCACCCCTCCACTTT. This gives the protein CASSRHGSPLHF.